The rows below give T cell receptor beta chains drawn from one sample of a study of brain metastases from non-small cell lung cancer. Method: immunoSEQ multiplex PCR; TCRdb's copy keeps in-frame clones and lacks some. In the table there are about 4,300 clones, about 80% of which are singletons. The material sequenced was primary lung tumor tissue. The receptors stem from a donor aged 40 or older with non-small cell lung cancer. Both conserved end residues are part of each CDR3. Each record gives: V gene, D gene, J gene, clone size, CDR3 protein, CDR3 DNA. A D gene is named only where the DNA matches it firmly. A row's size may be missing; if present it is once, few, many or a size class.

v_gene: TRBV9
d_gene: .
j_gene: TRBJ1-3
abundance: .
CDR3aa: CASSPPTGNTIYF
CDR3nt: TGTGCCAGCAGCCCTCCTACTGGAAACACCATATATTTT

v_gene: TRBV5-1
d_gene: .
j_gene: TRBJ1-2
abundance: .
CDR3aa: CASSPSRVVLSGYTF
CDR3nt: TGCGCCAGCAGCCCCTCGAGGGTCGTACTATCTGGCTACACCTTC

v_gene: TRBV28
d_gene: TRBD2
j_gene: TRBJ2-3
abundance: .
CDR3aa: CASSQTSGGGTDTQYF
CDR3nt: TGTGCCAGCAGCCAGACTAGCGGGGGGGGCACAGATACGCAGTATTTT

v_gene: TRBV28
d_gene: TRBD1
j_gene: TRBJ1-6
abundance: .
CDR3aa: CASSIYGTVNSPLHF
CDR3nt: TGTGCCAGCAGTATCTACGGGACAGTAAATTCACCCCTCCACTTT

v_gene: TRBV5-1
d_gene: .
j_gene: TRBJ2-5
abundance: .
CDR3aa: CASSLRAQETQYF
CDR3nt: TGCGCCAGCAGCTTACGGGCTCAAGAGACCCAGTACTTC

v_gene: TRBV7-2
d_gene: .
j_gene: TRBJ1-1
abundance: .
CDR3aa: CASSLVGPPRGKNTEAFF
CDR3nt: TGTGCCAGCAGCTTAGTGGGTCCTCCCCGGGGCAAGAACACTGAAGCTTTTTTT

v_gene: TRBV12-5
d_gene: TRBD1
j_gene: TRBJ2-4
abundance: .
CDR3aa: CASGPGTGWDVAKNIQYF
CDR3nt: TGTGCTAGTGGGCCCGGGACAGGGTGGGATGTAGCCAAAAACATTCAGTACTTC

v_gene: TRBV5-5
d_gene: .
j_gene: TRBJ2-2
abundance: .
CDR3aa: CASSLGTANTGELFF
CDR3nt: TGTGCCAGCAGCCTTGGGACCGCGAACACCGGGGAGCTGTTTTTT

v_gene: TRBV19
d_gene: .
j_gene: TRBJ1-6
abundance: .
CDR3aa: CASRRAINSPLHF
CDR3nt: TGTGCCAGTAGAAGGGCAATAAATTCACCCCTCCACTTT

v_gene: TRBV30
d_gene: .
j_gene: TRBJ1-1
abundance: .
CDR3aa: CAWSVLTEAFF
CDR3nt: TGTGCCTGGAGTGTACTAACAGAAGCTTTCTTT

v_gene: TRBV19
d_gene: .
j_gene: TRBJ1-5
abundance: .
CDR3aa: CASSIARDKPQHF
CDR3nt: TGTGCCAGTAGTATAGCTAGAGATAAGCCCCAGCATTTT

v_gene: TRBV6-5
d_gene: .
j_gene: TRBJ2-3
abundance: .
CDR3aa: CASSYSRYSNQPQYF
CDR3nt: TGTGCCAGCAGTTACTCCAGATATAGCAATCAGCCCCAGTATTTT

v_gene: TRBV12-5
d_gene: .
j_gene: TRBJ1-5
abundance: .
CDR3aa: CASGLAGILNQPQHF
CDR3nt: TGTGCTAGTGGTTTGGCCGGGATCTTAAATCAGCCCCAGCATTTT

v_gene: TRBV4-1
d_gene: .
j_gene: TRBJ1-2
abundance: .
CDR3aa: CASSQSVGSGDGYTF
CDR3nt: TGCGCCAGCAGCCAAAGTGTCGGGTCGGGCGATGGCTACACCTTC

v_gene: TRBV5-1
d_gene: TRBD1
j_gene: TRBJ1-4
abundance: once
CDR3aa: CASSYQGADEKLFF
CDR3nt: TGCGCCAGCAGCTACCAGGGGGCGGATGAAAAACTGTTTTTT

v_gene: TRBV7-2
d_gene: .
j_gene: TRBJ2-2
abundance: few
CDR3aa: CASSLIQANTGELFF
CDR3nt: TGTGCCAGCAGCTTAATCCAAGCTAACACCGGGGAGCTGTTTTTT

v_gene: TRBV24-1
d_gene: .
j_gene: TRBJ1-4
abundance: .
CDR3aa: CATSDHEKLFF
CDR3nt: TGTGCCACCAGTGATCATGAAAAACTGTTTTTT

v_gene: TRBV30
d_gene: .
j_gene: TRBJ1-5
abundance: .
CDR3aa: CAWSVGYSNQPQHF
CDR3nt: TGTGCCTGGAGTGTAGGGTATAGCAATCAGCCCCAGCATTTT

v_gene: TRBV6-5
d_gene: .
j_gene: TRBJ2-1
abundance: .
CDR3aa: CASSYRGGNNEQFF
CDR3nt: TGTGCCAGCAGTTACAGGGGGGGGAACAATGAGCAGTTCTTC

v_gene: TRBV15
d_gene: .
j_gene: TRBJ2-5
abundance: .
CDR3aa: CATSRGLADQETQYF
CDR3nt: TGTGCCACCAGCAGAGGGTTGGCGGATCAAGAGACCCAGTACTTC

v_gene: TRBV19
d_gene: TRBD2
j_gene: TRBJ2-5
abundance: once
CDR3aa: CASSMAAGGQETQYF
CDR3nt: TGTGCCAGTAGTATGGCAGCGGGGGGGCAAGAGACCCAGTACTTC

v_gene: TRBV11-1
d_gene: .
j_gene: TRBJ2-3
abundance: .
CDR3aa: CASSLGGYTQYF
CDR3nt: TGTGCCAGCAGCTTAGGGGGGTATACGCAGTATTTT

v_gene: TRBV30
d_gene: .
j_gene: TRBJ1-1
abundance: .
CDR3aa: CAWSWSGNTEAFF
CDR3nt: TGTGCCTGGAGTTGGAGTGGGAACACTGAAGCTTTCTTT

v_gene: TRBV30
d_gene: .
j_gene: TRBJ1-3
abundance: .
CDR3aa: CAWKASGNTIYF
CDR3nt: TGTGCCTGGAAAGCGTCTGGAAACACCATATATTTT

v_gene: TRBV2
d_gene: TRBD1
j_gene: TRBJ2-2
abundance: .
CDR3aa: CASKGTERTGELFF
CDR3nt: TGTGCCAGCAAAGGGACAGAGCGGACCGGGGAGCTGTTTTTT

v_gene: TRBV15
d_gene: .
j_gene: TRBJ1-3
abundance: .
CDR3aa: CATSRGAGNTIYF
CDR3nt: TGTGCCACCAGCAGAGGAGCTGGAAACACCATATATTTT

v_gene: TRBV6-2/TRBV6-3
d_gene: .
j_gene: TRBJ1-2
abundance: once
CDR3aa: CTSSSPEARAF
CDR3nt: TGTACCAGCAGTTCCCCTGAAGCACGAGCCTTC

v_gene: TRBV11-3
d_gene: TRBD1
j_gene: TRBJ2-3
abundance: .
CDR3aa: CASSSYERDSPADTQYF
CDR3nt: TGTGCCAGCAGCTCGTACGAGAGGGACAGTCCAGCAGATACGCAGTATTTT

v_gene: TRBV10-3
d_gene: TRBD1
j_gene: TRBJ1-2
abundance: .
CDR3aa: CAISESRGQGNGYTF
CDR3nt: TGTGCCATCAGTGAGTCGCGGGGACAGGGAAATGGCTACACCTTC

v_gene: TRBV30
d_gene: .
j_gene: TRBJ1-1
abundance: .
CDR3aa: CAWSVIGDTEAFF
CDR3nt: TGTGCCTGGAGTGTAATAGGGGACACTGAAGCTTTCTTT

v_gene: TRBV6-4
d_gene: TRBD2
j_gene: TRBJ2-3
abundance: .
CDR3aa: CASSVASGGTDTQYF
CDR3nt: TGTGCCAGCAGTGTCGCTAGCGGGGGTACAGATACGCAGTATTTT

v_gene: TRBV9
d_gene: .
j_gene: TRBJ2-5
abundance: .
CDR3aa: CASSVALGGRETQYF
CDR3nt: TGTGCCAGCAGCGTAGCTCTTGGGGGTAGGGAGACCCAGTACTTC

v_gene: TRBV19
d_gene: .
j_gene: TRBJ1-2
abundance: .
CDR3aa: CASSSYAQGGYTF
CDR3nt: TGTGCCAGTAGTAGCTACGCACAAGGGGGCTACACCTTC

v_gene: TRBV5-8
d_gene: .
j_gene: TRBJ2-3
abundance: .
CDR3aa: CASSFPGINTQYF
CDR3nt: TGTGCCAGCAGCTTCCCGGGGATCAATACGCAGTATTTT

v_gene: TRBV28
d_gene: TRBD1
j_gene: TRBJ1-3
abundance: .
CDR3aa: CASSFRGGRDTIYF
CDR3nt: TGTGCCAGCAGTTTCAGGGGGGGCCGTGACACCATATATTTT

v_gene: TRBV6-5
d_gene: .
j_gene: TRBJ1-1
abundance: .
CDR3aa: CASRVPMNTEAFF
CDR3nt: TGTGCCAGCAGGGTGCCGATGAACACTGAAGCTTTCTTT

v_gene: TRBV5-6
d_gene: TRBD1
j_gene: TRBJ2-1
abundance: .
CDR3aa: CASSLLGQGVAYNEQFF
CDR3nt: TGTGCCAGCAGCCTGCTGGGACAGGGCGTAGCCTACAATGAGCAGTTCTTC

v_gene: TRBV5-1
d_gene: .
j_gene: TRBJ2-3
abundance: .
CDR3aa: CASSPFGTDTQYF
CDR3nt: TGCGCCAGCAGCCCCTTCGGTACAGATACGCAGTATTTT

v_gene: TRBV24-1
d_gene: .
j_gene: TRBJ1-2
abundance: .
CDR3aa: CATSDPNRDANYGYTF
CDR3nt: TGTGCCACCAGTGATCCGAACAGGGACGCTAACTATGGCTACACCTTC

v_gene: TRBV19
d_gene: .
j_gene: TRBJ2-5
abundance: few
CDR3aa: CASSEGTRETQYF
CDR3nt: TGTGCCAGTAGTGAAGGGACAAGGGAGACCCAGTACTTC

v_gene: TRBV10-2
d_gene: .
j_gene: TRBJ1-2
abundance: .
CDR3aa: CASSDVSYGYTF
CDR3nt: TGCGCCAGCAGTGATGTCAGCTATGGCTACACCTTC

v_gene: TRBV28
d_gene: TRBD1
j_gene: TRBJ1-2
abundance: .
CDR3aa: CASSLGWAGGSGYTF
CDR3nt: TGTGCCAGCAGTTTAGGCTGGGCAGGGGGCTCTGGCTACACCTTC

v_gene: TRBV28
d_gene: .
j_gene: TRBJ1-5
abundance: .
CDR3aa: CASSFNRVNQPQHF
CDR3nt: TGTGCCAGCAGTTTTAACAGGGTCAATCAGCCCCAGCATTTT

v_gene: TRBV4-3
d_gene: TRBD2
j_gene: TRBJ2-3
abundance: .
CDR3aa: CASSQGVAGAADTQYF
CDR3nt: TGCGCCAGCAGCCAAGGGGTAGCGGGGGCGGCAGATACGCAGTATTTT